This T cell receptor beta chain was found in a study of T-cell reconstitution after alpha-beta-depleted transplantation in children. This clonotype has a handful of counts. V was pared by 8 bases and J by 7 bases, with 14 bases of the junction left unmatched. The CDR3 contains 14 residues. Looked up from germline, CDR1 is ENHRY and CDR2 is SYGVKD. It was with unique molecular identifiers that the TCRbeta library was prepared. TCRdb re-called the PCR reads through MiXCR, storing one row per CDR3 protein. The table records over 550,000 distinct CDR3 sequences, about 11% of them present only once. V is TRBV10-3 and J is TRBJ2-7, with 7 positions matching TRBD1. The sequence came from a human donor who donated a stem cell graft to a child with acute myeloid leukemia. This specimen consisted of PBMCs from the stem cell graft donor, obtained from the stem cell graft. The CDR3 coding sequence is TGTGCCATCGCCGACCGGGACAGACATGGTGAGCAGTACTTC. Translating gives CAIADRDRHGEQYF.